The rows below give T cell receptor beta chains drawn from one sample of a study of response to subunit inactivated influenza vaccine. MiXCR was run by TCRdb on the RT-PCR reads, yielding one entry per CDR3 protein. The sample lists around 710,000 distinct CDR3 sequences; about 15% were seen once. The sequencing used PBMCs from blood, collected approximately 15 days before vaccination. The receptor source for this set is a man aged 50 or older who received an inactivated influenza vaccine. Each CDR3 is given with its conserved first and last residue. A D gene is named only where the DNA matches it firmly. Clone size is given for some rows only: seen once, a few or many times, or a class if the clone is expanded.

j_gene	len	v_gene	abundance	d_gene	CDR3aa	CDR3nt
TRBJ2-4	13	TRBV29-1	few	.	CSVKSIAKNIQYF	TGCAGCGTCAAAAGTATAGCCAAAAACATTCAGTACTTC
TRBJ2-7	14	TRBV7-8	.	.	CASSLSGLALEQYF	TGTGCCAGCAGCTTAAGTGGGCTAGCGCTGGAGCAGTACTTC
TRBJ2-7	13	TRBV6-2/TRBV6-3	few	.	CASTWGTPYEQYF	TGTGCCAGCACCTGGGGGACTCCCTACGAGCAGTACTTC
TRBJ2-7	15	TRBV10-3	few	.	CAISSPGTATYEQYF	TGTGCCATCAGCTCTCCCGGGACGGCTACCTACGAGCAGTACTTC
TRBJ2-2	16	TRBV28	few	.	CASSLIRVGNTGELFF	TGTGCCAGCAGCCTAATCCGGGTCGGCAACACCGGGGAGCTGTTTTTT
TRBJ2-7	14	TRBV27	.	TRBD1	CASSLKTGPYEQYF	TGTGCCAGCAGTTTAAAGACAGGGCCCTACGAGCAGTACTTC
TRBJ2-4	12	TRBV9	.	TRBD1	CASSDRDRAQYF	TGTGCCAGCAGCGACCGGGACAGAGCTCAGTACTTC
TRBJ2-1	16	TRBV20-1	.	TRBD2	CSAPNRLANKGNEQFF	TGCAGTGCTCCCAATCGACTAGCCAACAAAGGGAATGAGCAGTTCTTC
TRBJ1-5	16	TRBV4-1	.	.	CASSQGEGWRGQPQHF	TGCGCCAGCAGCCAAGGCGAGGGTTGGAGGGGTCAGCCCCAGCATTTT
TRBJ2-1	14	TRBV6-1	once	.	CASKRSLSYNEQFF	TGTGCCAGCAAAAGGTCCCTCTCCTACAATGAGCAGTTCTTC
TRBJ1-6	18	TRBV20-1	.	.	CSARVFSRPSSYNSPLHF	TGCAGTGCTAGAGTTTTTTCTCGGCCGAGCTCCTATAATTCACCCCTCCACTTT
TRBJ1-1	13	TRBV7-9	many	.	CAIGTEGDTEAFF	TGTGCCATCGGGACTGAGGGGGACACTGAAGCTTTCTTT
TRBJ2-5	14	TRBV2	.	TRBD1	CASRGQGSRETQYF	TGTGCCAGCAGGGGACAGGGGTCGAGAGAGACCCAGTACTTC
TRBJ2-1	16	TRBV2	.	.	CASRPIPGLNYNEQFF	TGTGCCAGCCGACCCATCCCAGGACTCAACTACAATGAGCAGTTCTTC
TRBJ2-5	12	TRBV12-3/TRBV12-4	many	.	CASSFNRETQYF	TGTGCCAGCAGTTTTAACCGAGAGACCCAGTACTTC
TRBJ1-5	15	TRBV30	few	TRBD1	CAFSYPGGAGQPQHF	TGTGCCTTTTCATACCCAGGGGGAGCGGGTCAGCCCCAGCATTTT
TRBJ1-5	13	TRBV6-2/TRBV6-3	.	TRBD1	CATAGTANQPQHF	TGTGCCACCGCCGGGACAGCTAATCAGCCCCAGCATTTT
TRBJ2-1	14	TRBV6-2/TRBV6-3	few	.	CASSYSQTNNEQFF	TGTGCCAGCAGTTATTCACAAACAAACAATGAGCAGTTCTTC
TRBJ2-5	16	TRBV12-5	.	TRBD1	CASGFLSDRGQETQYF	TGTGCTAGTGGTTTTCTTAGCGACAGGGGCCAAGAGACCCAGTACTTC
TRBJ1-2	13	TRBV5-1	few	TRBD1	CASKRTGDYGYTF	TGCGCCAGCAAAAGGACAGGGGATTATGGCTACACCTTC
TRBJ1-2	15	TRBV5-1	few	TRBD1	CASSLGPGGRDGYTF	TGCGCCAGCAGCTTGGGTCCAGGGGGCCGGGATGGCTACACCTTC
TRBJ2-2	17	TRBV14	few	TRBD2	CASSQPLAGANTGELFF	TGTGCCAGCAGCCAGCCATTAGCGGGGGCCAACACCGGGGAGCTGTTTTTT
TRBJ2-1	16	TRBV10-3	.	TRBD1	CAISDPGTGVPPGQFF	TGTGCCATCAGTGACCCGGGGACAGGGGTCCCCCCGGGGCAGTTCTTC
TRBJ2-3	17	TRBV2	few	TRBD2	CASLRGGGAGSTDTQYF	TGTGCCAGCCTTAGAGGCGGGGGGGCTGGGAGCACAGATACGCAGTATTTT
TRBJ1-1	15	TRBV7-2	.	TRBD1	CASSSRRTGLTEAFF	TGTGCCAGCAGCTCCCGGAGGACAGGGCTGACTGAAGCTTTCTTT
TRBJ2-3	15	TRBV20-1	.	TRBD1	CSATPGQGLTDTQYF	TGCAGTGCTACCCCGGGACAGGGTCTAACAGATACGCAGTATTTT